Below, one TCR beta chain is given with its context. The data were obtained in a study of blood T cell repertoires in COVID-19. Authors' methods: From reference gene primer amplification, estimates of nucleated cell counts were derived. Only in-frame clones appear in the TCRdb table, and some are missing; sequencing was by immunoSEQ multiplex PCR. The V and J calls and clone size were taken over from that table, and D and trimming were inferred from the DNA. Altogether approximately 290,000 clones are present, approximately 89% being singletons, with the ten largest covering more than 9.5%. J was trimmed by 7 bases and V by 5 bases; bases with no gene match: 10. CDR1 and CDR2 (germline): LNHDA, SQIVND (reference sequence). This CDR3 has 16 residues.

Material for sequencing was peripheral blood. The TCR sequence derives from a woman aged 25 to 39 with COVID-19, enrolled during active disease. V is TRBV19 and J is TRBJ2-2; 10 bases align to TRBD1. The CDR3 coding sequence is TGTGCCAGTAGTTCTTACGGGACAGGGGTAGGCGGGGAGCTGTTTTTT. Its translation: CASSSYGTGVGGELFF.